This is a list of T cell receptor beta chains from one sample in a study of blood T cells in healthy people across ages. TCRdb processed the 5' RACE reads anew with MiXCR; each CDR3 protein has one entry. There are roughly 730,000 distinct CDR3 sequences in the sample; around 50% occur only once, and about 26% lies in the top ten. The sample comprised blood. These receptors came from a middle-aged man in good health. Each CDR3 is given with its conserved first and last residue. A D gene is named only where the DNA matches it firmly. The size field is filled for only some rows; it gives once, few, many or a size class.

D	V	size	J	DNA	CDR3
.	TRBV5-1	.	TRBJ2-5	TGCGCCAGCAGCCCGGCGGGGACAAAAGAGACCCAGTACTTC	CASSPAGTKETQYF
.	TRBV2	once	TRBJ2-3	TGTGCCACTCACATGGGTGGGGGCCCCACAGATACGCAGTATTTT	CATHMGGGPTDTQYF
.	TRBV27	.	TRBJ2-4	TGTGCCAGCAGACCCGGCGTGGGGAGCCCCTCACCCAAAAACATTCAGTACTTC	CASRPGVGSPSPKNIQYF
.	TRBV12-1	few	TRBJ1-2	TGTGCCAGCAGAAATCAGGGAGACTATGGCTACACCTTC	CASRNQGDYGYTF
TRBD2	TRBV28	.	TRBJ2-6	TGTGCCAGCAGCCCTGGGGCGGGAGACCACTCTGGGGCCAACGTCCTGACTTTC	CASSPGAGDHSGANVLTF
.	TRBV12-3/TRBV12-4	once	TRBJ2-1	TGTGCCAGCTGGCGGGACCCCAATCCATCCTACAATGAGCAGTTCTTC	CASWRDPNPSYNEQFF
.	TRBV20-1	.	TRBJ2-5	TGCAGTGCTGGGACCGACCAAGAGACCCAGTACTTC	CSAGTDQETQYF
.	TRBV29-1	.	TRBJ2-5	TGCAGCGTCGGAACAGGGTGGGAGACCCAGTACTTC	CSVGTGWETQYF
.	TRBV29-1	.	TRBJ2-4	TGCAGCGTTGGTACAGGAGATCTAACCAAAAACATTCAGTACTTC	CSVGTGDLTKNIQYF
.	TRBV6-2/TRBV6-3	few	TRBJ2-3	TGTGCCAGCAACCTCCTTCGCACAGATACGCAGTATTTT	CASNLLRTDTQYF
.	TRBV7-6	.	TRBJ1-1	TGTGCCAGCAGCTTAATGGGGAACACGAACACTGAAGCTTTCTTT	CASSLMGNTNTEAFF
.	TRBV11-3	.	TRBJ2-7	TGTGCCAGCAGCCAGAATTCCTACGGGCAGTACTTC	CASSQNSYGQYF
TRBD1	TRBV28	.	TRBJ2-6	TGTGCCAGCAGTTTGTTGGGGGACAGGACCGTCTCTGGGGCCAACGTCCTGACTTTC	CASSLLGDRTVSGANVLTF
TRBD1	TRBV29-1	.	TRBJ2-7	TGCAGCGTTGAAGATTGGGACAGGGGACACTACGAGCAGTACTTC	CSVEDWDRGHYEQYF
TRBD1	TRBV9	.	TRBJ2-5	TGTGTCAGCAGCGTATCCCAGGGGGCGAACCAAGAGACCCAGTACTTC	CVSSVSQGANQETQYF
.	TRBV12-3/TRBV12-4	.	TRBJ1-5	TGTGCCAGCAGTTTCGTCGGTTATCAGCCCCAGCATTTT	CASSFVGYQPQHF
.	TRBV6-2/TRBV6-3	.	TRBJ2-7	TGTGCCAGCAGTTATCCGACCGGGGCCAAAAACATTCGGTACTTC	CASSYPTGAKNIRYF
.	TRBV20-1	.	TRBJ2-5	TGCAGTGGTGAGACTAGGGGGAGAGAGACCCAGTACTTC	CSGETRGRETQYF
.	TRBV7-2	.	TRBJ1-1	TGTGCCAGCAGCCGCACTGGATCCGCTGAAGCTTTCTTT	CASSRTGSAEAFF
TRBD2	TRBV7-2	.	TRBJ2-7	TGTGCCAGCAGCCAAACTAGCGGGAGGTGGGGCTACGAGCAGTACTTC	CASSQTSGRWGYEQYF
TRBD1	TRBV7-2	.	TRBJ1-6	TGTGCCAGCAGCTTGTCCCCGGGACAGAACTATAATTCACCCCTCCACTTT	CASSLSPGQNYNSPLHF